This T cell receptor (beta chain) was observed in a study of T-cell reconstitution after alpha-beta-depleted transplantation in children. Study-wide points: One year post-transplant, T-cell counts and diversity were largely derived from T cells produced anew. Diversity of TCRbeta at day 60 was high in some patients, arising from surviving recipient T cells and thymic progenitors.

In its sample, this clonotype was seen a few times. What it binds is unknown. Preparation of the TCRbeta library used unique molecular identifiers. One entry per CDR3 protein, called by TCRdb with MiXCR from the PCR reads. The sample shows about 580,000 distinct CDR3 sequences, roughly 23% of them seen only once. Material: PBMCs, mostly from graft donor cells, obtained 360 days after TCRalphabeta/CD19-depleted stem cell transplant. The receptor's source is a boy under two years old who had a stem cell transplant for acute myeloid leukemia, so the T cells may come from the graft donor.

Here the CDR3 reads CASSLAAGYLNQPQHF. The CDR3 bases are TGTGCCAGCAGCTTGGCGGCAGGGTACCTCAATCAGCCCCAGCATTTT. The chain carries TRBV5-5 and TRBJ1-5, with D maybe TRBD1 (5 bases). Germline-derived CDR1 and CDR2 are SGHKS and YYEKEE (reference sequence). The V gene lost 0 bases and the J gene lost 3 bases, with 13 bases spanning the gap. The CDR3 extends over 16 amino acids.